These T cell receptor beta chains were read from a single sample in a study of blood T cell repertoires in COVID-19. The protocol was immunoSEQ multiplex PCR, while the TCRdb copy is restricted to in-frame clones and leaves out a portion. This table holds 190,000 or so clones, roughly 89% found once. Material: peripheral blood. These TCRs come from a man in his fifties or sixties who had recovered from COVID-19. Each CDR3 is given with its conserved first and last residue. D genes are given only for firm matches. Some rows have no size entry. The others give once, few or many, or a class for an expanded clone.

J gene | V gene | D gene | clone size | CDR3 protein | CDR3 DNA
TRBJ2-5 | TRBV7-6 | TRBD2 | - | CASSRSGALETQYF | TGTGCCAGCAGCCGTAGCGGGGCCCTAGAGACCCAGTACTTC
TRBJ1-2 | TRBV29-1 | TRBD1 | - | CSFWDRVNYGYTF | TGCAGCTTCTGGGACAGGGTGAACTATGGCTACACCTTC
TRBJ1-3 | TRBV9 | - | - | CASSVGLQDSGNTIYF | TGTGCCAGCAGCGTAGGGCTACAGGACTCTGGAAACACCATATATTTT
TRBJ1-5 | TRBV30 | TRBD1 | - | CAWGQGNSNQPQHF | TGTGCCTGGGGACAGGGGAATAGCAATCAGCCCCAGCATTTT
TRBJ2-5 | TRBV6-6 | TRBD1 | - | CASSYSAGGRETQYF | TGTGCCAGCAGTTACTCGGCAGGGGGTAGGGAGACCCAGTACTTC
TRBJ1-6 | TRBV20-1 | - | - | CSASFLEAMDSPLHF | TGCAGTGCTAGTTTCCTCGAGGCTATGGATTCACCCCTCCACTTT
TRBJ1-4 | TRBV28 | - | - | CASALGGSNEKLFF | TGTGCCAGCGCCCTGGGGGGGAGTAATGAAAAACTGTTTTTT
TRBJ1-5 | TRBV18 | TRBD1 | - | CASSRTGSRSNQPQHF | TGTGCCAGCTCCCGGACAGGCTCGAGGAGCAATCAGCCCCAGCATTTT
TRBJ2-1 | TRBV6-5 | - | - | CASGNYNRMEQFF | TGTGCCAGCGGTAACTACAATCGCATGGAGCAGTTCTTC
TRBJ2-1 | TRBV13 | - | once | CASSLAQIISYNEQFF | TGTGCCAGCAGCTTAGCGCAGATAATCTCCTACAATGAGCAGTTCTTC
TRBJ2-3 | TRBV24-1 | TRBD1 | - | CATKRTGGADTQYF | TGTGCCACCAAGAGGACAGGGGGCGCAGATACGCAGTATTTT
TRBJ2-5 | TRBV9 | TRBD2 | - | CASSDAGTSGWETQYF | TGTGCCAGCAGCGATGCGGGGACTAGCGGGTGGGAGACCCAGTACTTC
TRBJ1-1 | TRBV5-1 | TRBD1 | - | CASSLEGTGLMNTEAFF | TGCGCCAGCAGCTTGGAGGGGACAGGGTTGATGAACACTGAAGCTTTCTTT
TRBJ1-1 | TRBV2 | - | - | CASSADRDVGAFF | TGTGCCAGCAGTGCCGACAGAGACGTCGGAGCTTTCTTT
TRBJ2-2 | TRBV27 | - | few | CASSLGYREGLGSRNPGELFF | TGTGCCAGCAGTTTAGGTTACAGGGAAGGCCTCGGTAGCAGGAATCCCGGGGAGCTGTTTTTT
TRBJ1-6 | TRBV6-1 | - | - | CASSDVVSSYPVGANSPLHF | TGTGCCAGCAGTGACGTTGTGTCCAGCTATCCGGTGGGGGCCAATTCACCCCTCCACTTT
TRBJ1-4 | TRBV21-1 | - | - | CASSKIRAGVKEKLFF | TGTGCCAGCAGCAAAATTAGGGCAGGGGTAAAGGAAAAACTGTTTTTT
TRBJ1-4 | TRBV6-5 | - | - | CASSLQGPNEKLFF | TGTGCCAGCAGTCTACAGGGCCCTAATGAAAAACTGTTTTTT
TRBJ1-5 | TRBV7-8 | - | - | CASSAIQGQPQHF | TGTGCCAGCAGCGCCATACAGGGTCAGCCCCAGCATTTT
TRBJ2-2 | TRBV7-7 | TRBD1 | - | CASSHRGLRDTGELFF | TGTGCCAGCAGCCACAGGGGGCTTAGGGACACCGGGGAGCTGTTTTTT
TRBJ1-4 | TRBV2 | TRBD1 | - | CASRPGQGREKLFF | TGTGCCAGCAGGCCGGGACAGGGAAGGGAAAAACTGTTTTTT
TRBJ1-3 | TRBV4-2 | - | - | CASSPNRIPSGNTIYF | TGTGCCAGCAGCCCGAACAGGATCCCCTCTGGAAACACCATATATTTT
TRBJ2-3 | TRBV7-9 | - | - | CASSLDRRTDTQYF | TGTGCCAGCAGCTTGGACAGACGCACAGATACGCAGTATTTT
TRBJ2-6 | TRBV5-1 | TRBD1 | - | CASSLDRGLGANVLTF | TGCGCCAGCAGCTTGGACAGGGGGCTTGGGGCCAACGTCCTGACTTTC
TRBJ2-7 | TRBV3-1/TRBV3-2 | TRBD2 | once | CASSQGSAGGYEQYF | TGTGCCAGCAGCCAAGGGTCAGCCGGGGGGTACGAGCAGTACTTC
TRBJ1-1 | TRBV30 | TRBD1 | - | CASGQGAASTEAFF | TGTGCCTCGGGACAGGGGGCGGCGAGCACTGAAGCTTTCTTT
TRBJ2-1 | TRBV27 | TRBD2 | few | CASSLSRLAGSNANEQFF | TGTGCCAGCAGTTTATCGAGGCTAGCGGGAAGTAACGCCAATGAGCAGTTCTTC
TRBJ2-7 | TRBV11-2 | - | - | CASSSQGTGLYEQYF | TGTGCCAGCAGCTCACAGGGTACGGGTCTTTACGAGCAGTACTTC
TRBJ1-2 | TRBV5-4 | - | - | CASSSTTGEGGYTF | TGTGCCAGCAGCTCAACGACAGGAGAGGGAGGCTACACCTTC
TRBJ2-3 | TRBV7-6 | TRBD1 | - | CASSLFRGQADTQYF | TGTGCCAGCAGCTTATTCAGGGGGCAGGCAGATACGCAGTATTTT
TRBJ1-5 | TRBV6-5 | - | - | CASQLSRGQPQHF | TGTGCCAGCCAACTTTCTCGAGGTCAGCCCCAGCATTTT
TRBJ2-7 | TRBV6-5 | - | once | CASSPTGGATREQYF | TGTGCCAGCAGTCCGACGGGGGGCGCAACTCGGGAGCAGTACTTC
TRBJ1-4 | TRBV5-5 | TRBD1 | - | CASSLLQGRTNEKLFF | TGTGCCAGCAGCTTACTACAGGGGAGAACTAATGAAAAACTGTTTTTT
TRBJ2-5 | TRBV12-3/TRBV12-4 | - | - | CASSLTNKETQYF | TGTGCCAGCAGTTTAACAAACAAAGAGACCCAGTACTTC
TRBJ1-5 | TRBV18 | TRBD1 | - | CASSPQGAGQPQHF | TGTGCCAGCTCACCCCAGGGGGCCGGTCAGCCCCAGCATTTT
TRBJ2-5 | TRBV7-2 | TRBD1 | - | CASSKQGSETQYF | TGTGCCAGCAGTAAACAGGGGTCGGAGACCCAGTACTTC
TRBJ2-3 | TRBV5-6 | - | - | CASSLDEEGDTQYF | TGTGCCAGCAGCTTGGACGAGGAGGGAGATACGCAGTATTTT
TRBJ2-2 | TRBV9 | TRBD1 | - | CASSTQTGKYTGELFF | TGTGCCAGCAGCACTCAGACAGGGAAGTACACCGGGGAGCTGTTTTTT
TRBJ1-3 | TRBV11-2 | - | once | CASSLLRRNSGNTIYF | TGTGCCAGCAGCTTACTTAGGAGGAACTCTGGAAACACCATATATTTT
TRBJ2-1 | TRBV9 | TRBD2 | - | CASSGGDSYNEQFF | TGTGCCAGCAGTGGGGGGGACTCCTACAATGAGCAGTTCTTC
TRBJ2-7 | TRBV30 | - | - | CAWSQAPVSYEQYF | TGTGCCTGGTCGCAGGCCCCCGTCTCCTACGAGCAGTACTTC
TRBJ1-1 | TRBV20-1 | - | few | CSATVNTEAFF | TGCAGTGCTACAGTGAACACTGAAGCTTTCTTT
TRBJ2-1 | TRBV19 | - | - | CASSISAGTYNEQFF | TGTGCCAGTAGTATATCGGCGGGGACCTACAATGAGCAGTTCTTC
TRBJ2-7 | TRBV7-2 | - | - | CASSHNPGTASSEQYF | TGTGCCAGCAGCCACAACCCCGGGACTGCGAGCTCCGAGCAGTACTTC
TRBJ1-5 | TRBV6-5 | - | - | CAVGGGNQPQHF | TGTGCCGTGGGAGGTGGGAATCAGCCCCAGCATTTT
TRBJ2-4 | TRBV20-1 | - | - | CSASSTGLAKNIQYF | TGCAGTGCTAGTTCGACGGGTTTAGCCAAAAACATTCAGTACTTC
TRBJ2-1 | TRBV10-3 | TRBD2 | - | CAISSQLAGFNEQFF | TGTGCCATCAGTTCCCAACTAGCGGGATTTAATGAGCAGTTCTTC
TRBJ1-2 | TRBV6-2/TRBV6-3 | - | - | CASSLPGSRSYGYTF | TGTGCCAGCAGCCTACCTGGGAGTCGTAGCTATGGCTACACCTTC